The text below deals with one T cell receptor (beta chain). Sequencing used immunoSEQ multiplex PCR; TCRdb keeps in-frame clones, though not all of them. The table has roughly 200,000 clones, about four fifths seen once. This entry is derived from a study of blood T cell repertoires in COVID-19. Study-wide context: In each case, the material was cDNA or gDNA derived from T cells, B-cell-depleted T cells, or PBMCs.

The CDR3 totals 14 residues. Germline loops: CDR1 ENHRY, CDR2 SYGVKD. V lost 3 bases to trimming and J lost 10 bases, with 13 bases between them. This TCR derives from a man aged 50 or older with active or convalescent COVID-19. The chain recombines TRBV10-3 with TRBJ1-6; possible D gene TRBD1, 5 bases. The specimen was peripheral blood. CDR3: CAISEGGVGSPLHF. The CDR3 DNA reads TGTGCCATCAGTGAAGGAGGGGTAGGGTCACCCCTCCACTTT.